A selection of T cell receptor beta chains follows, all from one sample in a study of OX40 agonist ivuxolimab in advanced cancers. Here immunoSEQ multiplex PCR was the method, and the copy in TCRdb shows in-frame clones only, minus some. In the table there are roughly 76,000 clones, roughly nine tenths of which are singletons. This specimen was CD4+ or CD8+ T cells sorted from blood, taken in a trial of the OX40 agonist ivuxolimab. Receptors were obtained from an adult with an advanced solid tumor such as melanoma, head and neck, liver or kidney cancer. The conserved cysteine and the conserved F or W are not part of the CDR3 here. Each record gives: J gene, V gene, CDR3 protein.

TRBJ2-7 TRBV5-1 ASSLPGRPYEQY
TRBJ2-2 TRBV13 ASSLEGQRELF
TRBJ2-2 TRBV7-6 AAIPGGGGADGELF
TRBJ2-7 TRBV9 ASSAGGSSYEQY
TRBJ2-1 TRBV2 ASPPGTGANNEQF
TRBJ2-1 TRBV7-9 ASSLSEQF
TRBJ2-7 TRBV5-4 ASSADRADEQY
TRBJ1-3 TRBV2 ASRRQGNSGNTIY
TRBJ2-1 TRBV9 ASSDPRSGGPLNEQF
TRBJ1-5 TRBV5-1 ASSLTGEGQPQH
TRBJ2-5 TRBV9 ASSGGGFLGETQY
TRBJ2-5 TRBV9 ASSVGFGTQY
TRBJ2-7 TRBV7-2 ASSLSQASYEQY
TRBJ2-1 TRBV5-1 ASREGQGVYNEQF
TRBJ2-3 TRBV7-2 ASSAPWTSGGADTQY
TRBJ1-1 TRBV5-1 ASSFGTGEAF
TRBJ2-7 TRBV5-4 ASSLGGGGKGFYEQY
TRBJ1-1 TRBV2 ASSPDPVATEAF
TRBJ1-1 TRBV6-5 ASSLSKGNTEAF
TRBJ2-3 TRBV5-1 ASSLAMERDFGDTQY
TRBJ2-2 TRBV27 ASSFPGGELF
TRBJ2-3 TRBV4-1 ASSLGDRETDTQY
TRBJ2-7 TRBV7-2 ASSLVLAGEYEQY
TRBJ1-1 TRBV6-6 ASKTGWTMNTEAF
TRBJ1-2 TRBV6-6 ASSQDRNYGYT
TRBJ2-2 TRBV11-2 ASSLVRGAGGELF
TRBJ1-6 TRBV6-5 ASSYSSGNSPLH
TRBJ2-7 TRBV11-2 ASSLVFRGPSYEQY
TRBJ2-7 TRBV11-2 ASSLETGGLGEQY
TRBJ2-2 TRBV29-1 SVSSLLLTTDRGAV
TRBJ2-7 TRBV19 ASSWGGLYEQY
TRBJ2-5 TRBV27 ASSLLGSQETQY
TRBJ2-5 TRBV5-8 ASGPQLAPQETQY
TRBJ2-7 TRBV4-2 ASSQVLAGEGDEQY
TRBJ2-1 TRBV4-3 ASSQELAGGSYNEQF
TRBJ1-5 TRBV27 ASSPGVGNQPQH
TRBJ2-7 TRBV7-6 ASSLAPAGLTYEQY
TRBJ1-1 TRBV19 ASLDREAEAF
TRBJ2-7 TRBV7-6 ASSFSTAPSYEQY
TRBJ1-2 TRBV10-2 ASGGTGGSYGYT
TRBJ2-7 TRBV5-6 ASSLGSHEQY
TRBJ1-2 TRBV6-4 ASSVGGANYGYT
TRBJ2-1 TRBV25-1 ASSGDVSSGGIYNEQF
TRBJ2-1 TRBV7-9 ASTGESSYNEQF